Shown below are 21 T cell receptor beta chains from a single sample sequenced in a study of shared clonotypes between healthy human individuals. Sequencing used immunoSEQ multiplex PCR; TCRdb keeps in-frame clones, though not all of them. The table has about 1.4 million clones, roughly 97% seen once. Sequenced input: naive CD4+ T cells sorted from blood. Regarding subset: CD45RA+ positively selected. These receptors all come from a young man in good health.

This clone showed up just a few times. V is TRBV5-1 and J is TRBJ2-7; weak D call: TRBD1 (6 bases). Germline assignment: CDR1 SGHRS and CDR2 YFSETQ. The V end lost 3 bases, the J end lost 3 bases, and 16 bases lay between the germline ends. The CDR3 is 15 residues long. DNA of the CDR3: TGCGCCAGCAGCTCGACAGGAGATACCTTCTACGAGCAGTACTTC. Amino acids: CASSSTGDTFYEQYF.

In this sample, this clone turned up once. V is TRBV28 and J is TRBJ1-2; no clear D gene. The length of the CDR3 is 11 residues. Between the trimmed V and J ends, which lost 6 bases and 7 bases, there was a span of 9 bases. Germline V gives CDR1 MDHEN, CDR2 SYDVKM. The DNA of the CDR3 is TGTGCCAGCAGCCACCTAGGTGGCTACACCTTC. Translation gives CASSHLGGYTF.

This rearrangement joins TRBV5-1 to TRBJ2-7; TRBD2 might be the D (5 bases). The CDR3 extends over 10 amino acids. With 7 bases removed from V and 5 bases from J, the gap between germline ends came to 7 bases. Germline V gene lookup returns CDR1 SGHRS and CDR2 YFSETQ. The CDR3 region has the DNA TGCGCCAGCCCCGGGAACGAGCAGTACTTC. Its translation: CASPGNEQYF.

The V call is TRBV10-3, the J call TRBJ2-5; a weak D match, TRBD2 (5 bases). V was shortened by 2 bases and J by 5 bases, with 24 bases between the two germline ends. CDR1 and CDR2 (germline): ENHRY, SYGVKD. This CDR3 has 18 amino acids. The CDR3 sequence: CAISEPHGPASNMETQYF. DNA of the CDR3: TGTGCCATCAGTGAGCCTCACGGGCCCGCTAGCAATATGGAGACCCAGTACTTC.

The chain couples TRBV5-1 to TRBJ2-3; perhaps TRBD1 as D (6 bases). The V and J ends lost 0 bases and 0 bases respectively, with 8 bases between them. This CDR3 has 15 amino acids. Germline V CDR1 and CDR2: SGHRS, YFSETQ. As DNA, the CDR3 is TGCGCCAGCAGCTTGGGACAGGCTAGCACAGATACGCAGTATTTT. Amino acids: CASSLGQASTDTQYF.

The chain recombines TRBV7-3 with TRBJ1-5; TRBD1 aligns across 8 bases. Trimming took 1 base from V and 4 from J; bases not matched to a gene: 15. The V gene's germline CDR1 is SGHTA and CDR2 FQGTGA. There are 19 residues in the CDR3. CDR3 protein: CASSLRGFLGDRQNQPQHF. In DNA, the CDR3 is TGTGCCAGCAGCTTAAGGGGATTTCTAGGGGACAGGCAGAATCAGCCCCAGCATTTT.

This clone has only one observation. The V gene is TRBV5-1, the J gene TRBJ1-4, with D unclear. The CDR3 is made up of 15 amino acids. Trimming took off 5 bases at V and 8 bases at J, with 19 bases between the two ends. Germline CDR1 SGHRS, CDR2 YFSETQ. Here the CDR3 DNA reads TGCGCCAGCAGTCGGGGTGGTCCCGCCGGCGAAAAACTGTTTTTT. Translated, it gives CASSRGGPAGEKLFF.

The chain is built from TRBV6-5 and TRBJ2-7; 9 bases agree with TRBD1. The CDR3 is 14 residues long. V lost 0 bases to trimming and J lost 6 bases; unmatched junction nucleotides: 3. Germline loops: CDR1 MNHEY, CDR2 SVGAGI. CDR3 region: CASSYSGTGSEQYF. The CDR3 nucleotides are TGTGCCAGCAGTTACTCGGGGACAGGGAGCGAGCAGTACTTC.

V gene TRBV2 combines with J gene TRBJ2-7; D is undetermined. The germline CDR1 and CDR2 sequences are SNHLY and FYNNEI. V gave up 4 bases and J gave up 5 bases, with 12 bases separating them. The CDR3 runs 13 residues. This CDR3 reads CASSVGQAHEQYF. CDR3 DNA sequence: TGTGCCAGCAGTGTAGGTCAGGCCCACGAGCAGTACTTC. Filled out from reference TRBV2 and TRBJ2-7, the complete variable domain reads EPEVTQTPSHQVTQMGQEVILRCVPISNHLYFYWYRQILGQKVEFLVSFYNNEISEKSEIFDDQFSVERPDGSNFTLKIRSTKLEDSAMYFCASSVGQAHEQYFGPGTRLTVT.

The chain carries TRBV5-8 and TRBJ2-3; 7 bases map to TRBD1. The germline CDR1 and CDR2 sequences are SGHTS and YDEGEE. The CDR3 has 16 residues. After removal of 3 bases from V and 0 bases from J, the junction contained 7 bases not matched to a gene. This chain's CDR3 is CASSSNRGPSTDTQYF. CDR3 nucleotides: TGTGCCAGCAGCTCCAACAGGGGCCCTAGCACAGATACGCAGTATTTT.

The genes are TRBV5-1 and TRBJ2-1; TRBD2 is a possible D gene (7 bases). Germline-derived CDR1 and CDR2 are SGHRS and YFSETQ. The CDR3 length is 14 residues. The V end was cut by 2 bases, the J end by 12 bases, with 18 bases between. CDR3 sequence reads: CASSLGGATSLQFF. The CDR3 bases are TGCGCCAGCAGCTTAGGGGGGGCAACGTCGCTGCAGTTCTTC.

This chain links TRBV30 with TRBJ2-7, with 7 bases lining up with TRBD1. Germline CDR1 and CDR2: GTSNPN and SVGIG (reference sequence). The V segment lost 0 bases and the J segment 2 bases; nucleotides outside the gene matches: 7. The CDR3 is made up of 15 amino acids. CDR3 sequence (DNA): TGTGCCTGGAGTGTACCACAGGGGTCGGCCTACGAGCAGTACTTC. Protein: CAWSVPQGSAYEQYF.

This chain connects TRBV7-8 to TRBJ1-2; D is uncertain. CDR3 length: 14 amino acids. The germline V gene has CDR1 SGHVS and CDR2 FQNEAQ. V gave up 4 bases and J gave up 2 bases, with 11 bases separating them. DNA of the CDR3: TGTGCCAGCAGCTGGGCCTCAACGAACTATGGCTACACCTTC. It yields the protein CASSWASTNYGYTF. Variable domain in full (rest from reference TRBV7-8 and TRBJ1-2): GAGVSQSPRYKVAKRGQDVALRCDPISGHVSLFWYQQALGQGPEFLTYFQNEAQLDKSGLPSDRFFAERPEGSVSTLKIQRTQQEDSAVYLCASSWASTNYGYTFGSGTRLTVV.

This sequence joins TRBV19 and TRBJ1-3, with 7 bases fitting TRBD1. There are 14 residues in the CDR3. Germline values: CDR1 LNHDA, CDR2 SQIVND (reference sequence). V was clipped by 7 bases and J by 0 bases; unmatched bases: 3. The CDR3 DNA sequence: TGTGCCAGTAATACAGGGGCCTCTGGAAACACCATATATTTT. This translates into CASNTGASGNTIYF.

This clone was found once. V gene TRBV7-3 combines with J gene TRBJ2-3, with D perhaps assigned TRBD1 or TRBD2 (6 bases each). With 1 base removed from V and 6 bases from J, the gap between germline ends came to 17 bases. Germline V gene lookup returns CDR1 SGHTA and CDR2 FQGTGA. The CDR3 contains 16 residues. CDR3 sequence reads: CASSLISGALADTQYF. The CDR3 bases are TGTGCCAGCAGCTTAATATCAGGGGCACTAGCCGATACGCAGTATTTT.

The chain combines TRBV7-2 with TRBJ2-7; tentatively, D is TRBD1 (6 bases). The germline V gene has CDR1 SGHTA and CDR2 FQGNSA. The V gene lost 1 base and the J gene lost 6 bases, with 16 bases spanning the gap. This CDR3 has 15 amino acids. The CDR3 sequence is CASSLVSGTSSEQYF. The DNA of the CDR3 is TGTGCCAGCAGCTTAGTTTCGGGGACAAGTTCCGAGCAGTACTTC. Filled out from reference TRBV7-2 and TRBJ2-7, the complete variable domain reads GAGVSQSPSNKVTEKGKDVELRCDPISGHTALYWYRQSLGQGLEFLIYFQGNSAPDKSGLPSDRFSAERTGGSVSTLTIQRTQQEDSAVYLCASSLVSGTSSEQYFGPGTRLTVT.

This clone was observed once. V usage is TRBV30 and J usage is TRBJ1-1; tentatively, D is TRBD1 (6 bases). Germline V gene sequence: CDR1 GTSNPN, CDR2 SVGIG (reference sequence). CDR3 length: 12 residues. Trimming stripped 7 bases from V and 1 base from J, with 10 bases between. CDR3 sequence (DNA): TGTGCCTTGGAAGGGGGGAACACTGAAGCTTTCTTT. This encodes CALEGGNTEAFF.

CDR3: CASSLAASGGNIQYF. The CDR3 DNA reads TGTGCCAGCAGCTTGGCCGCTAGCGGGGGAAACATTCAGTACTTC. V gene TRBV5-5 combines with J gene TRBJ2-4; the match to TRBD2 covers 10 bases. This CDR3 comprises 15 residues. V was pared by 0 bases and J by 6 bases, with 3 bases of the junction left unmatched. The germline gives CDR1 SGHKS, CDR2 YYEKEE (reference sequence).

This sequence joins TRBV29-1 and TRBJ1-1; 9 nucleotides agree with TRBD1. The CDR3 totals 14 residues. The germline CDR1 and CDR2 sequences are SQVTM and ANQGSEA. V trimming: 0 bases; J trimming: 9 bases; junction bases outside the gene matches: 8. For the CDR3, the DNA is TGCAGCGTTGAAGATAGGATGGGACAGGGCAAAGCTTTCTTT. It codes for CSVEDRMGQGKAFF.

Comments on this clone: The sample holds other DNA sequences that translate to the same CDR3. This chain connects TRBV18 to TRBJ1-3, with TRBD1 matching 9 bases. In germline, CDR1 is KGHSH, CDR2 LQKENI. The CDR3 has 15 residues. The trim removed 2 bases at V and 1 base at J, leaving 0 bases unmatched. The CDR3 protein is CASSPDRGSGNTIYF. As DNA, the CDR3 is TGTGCCAGCTCACCAGACAGGGGGTCTGGAAACACCATATATTTT.

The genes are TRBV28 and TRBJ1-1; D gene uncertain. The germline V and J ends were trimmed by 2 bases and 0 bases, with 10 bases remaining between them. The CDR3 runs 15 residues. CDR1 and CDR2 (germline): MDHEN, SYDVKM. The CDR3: CASSLPQSMNTEAFF. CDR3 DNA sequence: TGTGCCAGCAGTTTACCCCAGAGTATGAACACTGAAGCTTTCTTT.